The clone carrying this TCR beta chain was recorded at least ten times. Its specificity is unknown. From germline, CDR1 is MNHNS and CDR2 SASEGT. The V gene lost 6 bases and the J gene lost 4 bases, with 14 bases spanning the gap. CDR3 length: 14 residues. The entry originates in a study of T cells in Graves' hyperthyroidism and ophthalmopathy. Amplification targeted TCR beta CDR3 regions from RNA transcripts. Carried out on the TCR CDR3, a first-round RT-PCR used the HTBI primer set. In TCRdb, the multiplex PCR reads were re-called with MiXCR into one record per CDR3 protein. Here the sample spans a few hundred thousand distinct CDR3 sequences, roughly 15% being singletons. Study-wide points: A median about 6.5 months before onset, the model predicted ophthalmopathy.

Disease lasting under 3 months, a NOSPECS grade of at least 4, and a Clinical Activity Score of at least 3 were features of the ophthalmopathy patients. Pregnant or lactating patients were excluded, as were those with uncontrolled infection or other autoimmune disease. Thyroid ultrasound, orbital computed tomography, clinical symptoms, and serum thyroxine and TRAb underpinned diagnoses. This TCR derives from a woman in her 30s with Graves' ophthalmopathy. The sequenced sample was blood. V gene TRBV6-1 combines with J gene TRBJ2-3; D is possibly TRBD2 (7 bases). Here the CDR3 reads CASRGGGAADTQYF. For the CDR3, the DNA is TGTGCCAGCAGAGGGGGGGGCGCTGCAGATACGCAGTATTTT.